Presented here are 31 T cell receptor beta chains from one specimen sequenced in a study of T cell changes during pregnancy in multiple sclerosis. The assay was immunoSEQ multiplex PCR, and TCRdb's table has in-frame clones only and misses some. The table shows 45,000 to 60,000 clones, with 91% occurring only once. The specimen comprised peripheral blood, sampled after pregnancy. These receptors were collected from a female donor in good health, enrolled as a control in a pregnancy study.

CDR3 residues: CASSPRTTGRTEAFF. The CDR3, as DNA: TGTGCCAGCAGCCCCCGGACAACGGGCCGCACTGAAGCTTTCTTT. J is TRBJ1-1 and V is TRBV7-9, with D possibly matching TRBD1 (5 bases). V shed 5 bases and J shed 4 bases, with 17 bases lying between them. The CDR3 has 15 amino acids. Germline CDR1 and CDR2: SEHNR and FQNEAQ (reference sequence).

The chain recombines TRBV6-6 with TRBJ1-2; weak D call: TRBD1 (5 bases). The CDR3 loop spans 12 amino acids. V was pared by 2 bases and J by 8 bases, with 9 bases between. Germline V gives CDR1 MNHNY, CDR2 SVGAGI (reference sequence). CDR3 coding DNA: TGTGCCAGCAGTTACCGGGGGAACGGCTACACCTTC. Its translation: CASSYRGNGYTF.

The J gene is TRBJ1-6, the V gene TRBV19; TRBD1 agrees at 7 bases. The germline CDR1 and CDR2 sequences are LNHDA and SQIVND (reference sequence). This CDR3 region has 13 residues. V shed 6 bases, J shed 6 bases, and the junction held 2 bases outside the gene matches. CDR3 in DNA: TGTGCCAGTAGCAGACAGGGTAATTCACCCCTCCACTTT. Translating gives CASSRQGNSPLHF.

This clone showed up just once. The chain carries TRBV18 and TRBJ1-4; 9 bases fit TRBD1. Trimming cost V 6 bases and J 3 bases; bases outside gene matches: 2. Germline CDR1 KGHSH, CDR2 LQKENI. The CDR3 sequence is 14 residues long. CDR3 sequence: CASSGQGSNEKLFF. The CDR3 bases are TGTGCCAGCTCGGGACAGGGTTCTAATGAAAAACTGTTTTTT. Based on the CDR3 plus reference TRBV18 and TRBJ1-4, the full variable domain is NAGVMQNPRHLVRRRGQEARLRCSPMKGHSHVYWYRQLPEEGLKFMVYLQKENIIDESGMPKERFSAEFPKEGPSILRIQQVVRGDSAAYFCASSGQGSNEKLFFGSGTQLSVL.

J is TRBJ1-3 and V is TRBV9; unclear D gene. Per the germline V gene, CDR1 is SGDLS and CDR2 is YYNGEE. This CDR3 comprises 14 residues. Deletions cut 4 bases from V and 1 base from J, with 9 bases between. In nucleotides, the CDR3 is TGTGCCAGCAGCCCCCCCGGTTCTGGAAACACCATATATTTT. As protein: CASSPPGSGNTIYF.

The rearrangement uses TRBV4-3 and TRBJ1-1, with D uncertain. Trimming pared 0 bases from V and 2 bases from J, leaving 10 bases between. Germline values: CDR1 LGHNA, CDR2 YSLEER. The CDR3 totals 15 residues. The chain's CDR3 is CASSQDMRENTEAFF. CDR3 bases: TGCGCCAGCAGCCAAGATATGAGGGAAAACACTGAAGCTTTCTTT.

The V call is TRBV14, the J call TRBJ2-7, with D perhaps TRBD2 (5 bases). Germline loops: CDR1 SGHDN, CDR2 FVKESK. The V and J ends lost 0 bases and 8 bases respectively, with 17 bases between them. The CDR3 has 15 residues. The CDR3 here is CASSQDLVVSGKQYF. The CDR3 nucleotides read TGTGCCAGCAGCCAAGATCTAGTGGTTTCGGGGAAGCAGTACTTC.

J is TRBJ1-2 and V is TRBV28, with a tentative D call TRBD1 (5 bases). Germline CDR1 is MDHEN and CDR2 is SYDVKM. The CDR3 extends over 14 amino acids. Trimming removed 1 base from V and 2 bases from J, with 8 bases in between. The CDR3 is CASSLYGGNYGYTF. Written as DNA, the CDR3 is TGTGCCAGCAGTTTATACGGGGGGAACTATGGCTACACCTTC.

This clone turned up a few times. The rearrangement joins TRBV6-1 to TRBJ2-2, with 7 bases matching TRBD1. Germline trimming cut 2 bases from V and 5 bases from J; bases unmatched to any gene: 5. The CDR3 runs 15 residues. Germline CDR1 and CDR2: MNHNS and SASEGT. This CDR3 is CASSEKGGDTGELFF. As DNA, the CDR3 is TGTGCCAGCAGTGAAAAAGGGGGCGATACCGGGGAGCTGTTTTTT.

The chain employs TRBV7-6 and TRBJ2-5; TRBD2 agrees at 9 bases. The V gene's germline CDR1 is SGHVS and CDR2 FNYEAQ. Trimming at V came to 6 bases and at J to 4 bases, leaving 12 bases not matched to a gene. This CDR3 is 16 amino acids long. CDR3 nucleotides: TGTGCCAGCAGTTCTCTGGTGGCGGGGGGGCCAGAGACCCAGTACTTC. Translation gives CASSSLVAGGPETQYF. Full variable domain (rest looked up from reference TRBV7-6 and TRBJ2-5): GAGVSQSPRYKVTKRGQDVALRCDPISGHVSLYWYRQALGQGPEFLTYFNYEAQQDKSGLPNDRFSAERPEGSISTLTIQRTEQRDSAMYRCASSSLVAGGPETQYFGPGTRLLVL.

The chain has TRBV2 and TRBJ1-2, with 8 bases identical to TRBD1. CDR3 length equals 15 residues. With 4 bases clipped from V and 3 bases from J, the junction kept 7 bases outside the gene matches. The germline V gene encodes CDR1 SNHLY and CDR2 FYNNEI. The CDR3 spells CASSVRQGLDYGYTF. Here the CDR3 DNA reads TGTGCCAGCAGTGTTCGACAGGGGCTGGACTATGGCTACACCTTC.

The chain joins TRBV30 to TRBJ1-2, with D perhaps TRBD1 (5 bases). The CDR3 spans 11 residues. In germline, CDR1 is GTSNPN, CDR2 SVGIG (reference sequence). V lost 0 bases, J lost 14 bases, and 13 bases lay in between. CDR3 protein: CAWSVGADSTF. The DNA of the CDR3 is TGTGCCTGGAGTGTAGGAGCTGACAGTACCTTC.

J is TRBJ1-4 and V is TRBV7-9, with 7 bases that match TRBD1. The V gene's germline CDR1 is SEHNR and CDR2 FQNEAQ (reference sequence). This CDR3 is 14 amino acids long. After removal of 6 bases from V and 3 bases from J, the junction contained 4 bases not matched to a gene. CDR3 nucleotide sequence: TGTGCCAGCAGTCTACAGGGGCCTAATGAAAAACTGTTTTTT. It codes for CASSLQGPNEKLFF. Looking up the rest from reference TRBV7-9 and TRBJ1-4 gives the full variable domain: DTGVSQNPRHKITKRGQNVTFRCDPISEHNRLYWYRQTLGQGPEFLTYFQNEAQLEKSRLLSDRFSAERPKGSFSTLEIQRTEQGDSAMYLCASSLQGPNEKLFFGSGTQLSVL.

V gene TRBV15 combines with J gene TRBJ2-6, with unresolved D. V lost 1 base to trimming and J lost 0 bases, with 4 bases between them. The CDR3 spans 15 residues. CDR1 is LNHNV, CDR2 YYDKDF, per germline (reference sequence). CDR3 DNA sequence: TGTGCCACCAGCAGAGGAGACTCTGGGGCCAACGTCCTGACTTTC. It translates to CATSRGDSGANVLTF. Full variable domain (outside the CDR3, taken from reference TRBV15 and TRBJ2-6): DAMVIQNPRYQVTQFGKPVTLSCSQTLNHNVMYWYQQKSSQAPKLLFHYYDKDFNNEADTPDNFQSRRPNTSFCFLDIRSPGLGDTAMYLCATSRGDSGANVLTFGAGSRLTVL.

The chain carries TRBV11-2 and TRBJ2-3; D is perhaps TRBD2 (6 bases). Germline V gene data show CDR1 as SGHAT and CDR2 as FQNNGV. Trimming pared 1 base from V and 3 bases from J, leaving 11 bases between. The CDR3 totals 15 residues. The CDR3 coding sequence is TGTGCCAGCAGCTTAGTGGGGGGTTTGACAGATACGCAGTATTTT. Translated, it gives CASSLVGGLTDTQYF.

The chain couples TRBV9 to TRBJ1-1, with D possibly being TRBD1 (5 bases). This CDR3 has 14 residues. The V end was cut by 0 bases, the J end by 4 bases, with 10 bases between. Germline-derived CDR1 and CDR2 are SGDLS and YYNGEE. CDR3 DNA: TGTGCCAGCAGCGTAGGGGGGGGAGCCACTGAAGCTTTCTTT. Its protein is CASSVGGGATEAFF.

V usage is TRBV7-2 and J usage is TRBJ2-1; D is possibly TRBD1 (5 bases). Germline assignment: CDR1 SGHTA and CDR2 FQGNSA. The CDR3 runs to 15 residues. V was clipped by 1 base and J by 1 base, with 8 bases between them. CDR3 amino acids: CASSLGRGSYNEQFF. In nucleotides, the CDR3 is TGTGCCAGCAGCTTAGGAAGGGGATCCTACAATGAGCAGTTCTTC.

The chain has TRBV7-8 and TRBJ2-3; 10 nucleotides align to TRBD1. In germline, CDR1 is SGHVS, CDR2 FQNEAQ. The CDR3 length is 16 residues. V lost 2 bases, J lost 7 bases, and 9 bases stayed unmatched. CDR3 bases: TGTGCCAGCAGCTTAACGGGACAGGGGCCTTCTAATACGCAGTATTTT. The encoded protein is CASSLTGQGPSNTQYF.

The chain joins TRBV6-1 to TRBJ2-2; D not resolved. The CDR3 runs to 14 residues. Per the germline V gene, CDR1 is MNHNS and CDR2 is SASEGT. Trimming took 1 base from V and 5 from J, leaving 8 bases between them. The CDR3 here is CASSEVLRTGELFF. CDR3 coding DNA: TGTGCCAGCAGTGAAGTTCTCCGGACCGGGGAGCTGTTTTTT.

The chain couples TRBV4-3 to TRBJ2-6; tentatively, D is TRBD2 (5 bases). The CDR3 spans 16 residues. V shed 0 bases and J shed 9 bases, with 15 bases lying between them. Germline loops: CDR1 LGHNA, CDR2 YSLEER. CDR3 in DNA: TGCGCCAGCAGCCAAGATACCAGAACTGGGAGCAACGTCCTGACTTTC. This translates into CASSQDTRTGSNVLTF.

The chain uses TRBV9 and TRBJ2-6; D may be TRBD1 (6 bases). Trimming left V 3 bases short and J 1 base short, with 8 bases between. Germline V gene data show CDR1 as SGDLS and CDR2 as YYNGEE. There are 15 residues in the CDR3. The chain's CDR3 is CASSERGSGANVLTF. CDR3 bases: TGTGCCAGCAGCGAGAGGGGGTCTGGGGCCAACGTCCTGACTTTC.

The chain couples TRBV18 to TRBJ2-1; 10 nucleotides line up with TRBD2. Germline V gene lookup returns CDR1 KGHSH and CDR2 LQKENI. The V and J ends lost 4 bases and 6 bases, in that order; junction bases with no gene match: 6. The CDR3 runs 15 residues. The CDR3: CASSRLAGQPNEQFF. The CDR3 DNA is TGTGCCAGCTCACGACTAGCGGGCCAACCCAATGAGCAGTTCTTC.

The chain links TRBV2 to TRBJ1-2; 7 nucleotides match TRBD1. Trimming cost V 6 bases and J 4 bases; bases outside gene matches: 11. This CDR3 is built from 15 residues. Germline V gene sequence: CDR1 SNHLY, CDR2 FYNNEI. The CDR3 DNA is TGTGCCAGCAGGGCGAGGGACAGTGACTTCTATGGCTACACCTTC. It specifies CASRARDSDFYGYTF.

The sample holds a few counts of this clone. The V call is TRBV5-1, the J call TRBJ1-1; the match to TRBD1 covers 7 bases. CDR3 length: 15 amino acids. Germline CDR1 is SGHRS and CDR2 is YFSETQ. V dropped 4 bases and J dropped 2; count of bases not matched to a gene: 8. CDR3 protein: CASSAHRGLNTEAFF. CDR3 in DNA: TGCGCCAGCAGCGCCCACAGGGGACTTAACACTGAAGCTTTCTTT.

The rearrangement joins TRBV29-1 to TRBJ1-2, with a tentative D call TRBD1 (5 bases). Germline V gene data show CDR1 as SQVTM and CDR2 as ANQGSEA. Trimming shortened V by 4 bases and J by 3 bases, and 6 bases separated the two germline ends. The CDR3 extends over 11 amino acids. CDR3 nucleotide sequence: TGCAGCGTTGTAGGGGACTATGGCTACACCTTC. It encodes CSVVGDYGYTF.

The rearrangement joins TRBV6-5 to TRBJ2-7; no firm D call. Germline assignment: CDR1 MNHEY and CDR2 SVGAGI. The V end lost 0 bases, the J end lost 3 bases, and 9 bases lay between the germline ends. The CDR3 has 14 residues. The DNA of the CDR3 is TGTGCCAGCAGTTACTCAGCAAGTCACTACGAGCAGTACTTC. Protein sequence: CASSYSASHYEQYF.

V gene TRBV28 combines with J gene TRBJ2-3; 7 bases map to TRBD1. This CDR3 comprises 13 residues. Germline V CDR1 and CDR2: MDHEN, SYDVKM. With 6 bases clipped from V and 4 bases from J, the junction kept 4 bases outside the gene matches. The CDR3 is CASRLTGPDTQYF. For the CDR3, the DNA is TGTGCCAGCAGATTGACAGGGCCAGATACGCAGTATTTT.

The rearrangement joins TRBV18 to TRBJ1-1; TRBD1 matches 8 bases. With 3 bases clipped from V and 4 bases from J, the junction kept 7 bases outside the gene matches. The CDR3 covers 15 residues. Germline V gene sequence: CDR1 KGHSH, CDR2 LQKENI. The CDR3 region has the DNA TGTGCCAGCTCACCCGGACAGGGTATGGGCACTGAAGCTTTCTTT. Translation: CASSPGQGMGTEAFF.

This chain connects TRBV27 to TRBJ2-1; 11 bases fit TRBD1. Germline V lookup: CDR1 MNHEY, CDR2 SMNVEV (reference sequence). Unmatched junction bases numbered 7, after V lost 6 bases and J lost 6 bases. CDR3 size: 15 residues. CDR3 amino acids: CASSSDRGPFNEQFF. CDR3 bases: TGTGCCAGCAGCTCGGACAGGGGGCCCTTCAATGAGCAGTTCTTC.

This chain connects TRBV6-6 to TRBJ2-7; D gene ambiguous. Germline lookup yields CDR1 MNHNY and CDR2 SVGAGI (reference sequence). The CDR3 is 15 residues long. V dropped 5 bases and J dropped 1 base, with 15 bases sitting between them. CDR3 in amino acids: CASSPGGSKSYEQYF. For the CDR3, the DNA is TGTGCCAGCAGTCCCGGCGGCAGTAAATCCTACGAGCAGTACTTC.

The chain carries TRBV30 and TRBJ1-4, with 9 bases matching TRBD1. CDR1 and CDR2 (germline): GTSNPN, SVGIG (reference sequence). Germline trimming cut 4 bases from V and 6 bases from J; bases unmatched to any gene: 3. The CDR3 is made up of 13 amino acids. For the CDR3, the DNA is TGTGCCTGGAAAACAGGGGGCTATGAAAAACTGTTTTTT. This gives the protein CAWKTGGYEKLFF.